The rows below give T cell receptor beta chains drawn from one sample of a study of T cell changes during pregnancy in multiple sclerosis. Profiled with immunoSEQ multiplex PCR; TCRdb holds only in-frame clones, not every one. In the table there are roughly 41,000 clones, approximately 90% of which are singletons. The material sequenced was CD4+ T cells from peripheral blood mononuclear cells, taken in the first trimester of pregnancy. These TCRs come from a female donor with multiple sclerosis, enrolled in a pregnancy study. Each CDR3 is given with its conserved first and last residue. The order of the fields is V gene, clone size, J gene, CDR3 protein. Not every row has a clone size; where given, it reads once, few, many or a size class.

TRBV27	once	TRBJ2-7	CASSFASGTTYEQYF
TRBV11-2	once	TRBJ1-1	CASSLELINTEAFF
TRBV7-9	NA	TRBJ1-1	CASSLVGNTEAFF
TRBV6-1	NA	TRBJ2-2	CASSKGTSGPGELFF
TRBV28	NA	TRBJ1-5	CASMGQTNNNQPQHF
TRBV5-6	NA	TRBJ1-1	CASSFFGSMNTEAFF
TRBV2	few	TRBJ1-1	CASSVGGVLNTEAFF
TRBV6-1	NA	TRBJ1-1	CASSVSGHLVPFF
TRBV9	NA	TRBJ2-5	CASSMTTTGETQYF
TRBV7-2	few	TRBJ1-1	CASSPFNGRNTEAFF
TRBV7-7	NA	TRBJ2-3	CASSPGTGRTDTQYF
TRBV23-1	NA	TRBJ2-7	CASSHLRDWSYEQYF
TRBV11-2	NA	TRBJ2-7	CASSLGGTSGISYEQYF
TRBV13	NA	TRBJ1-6	CASSFRTGQYSPLHF
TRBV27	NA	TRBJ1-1	CASSKRQGYTEAFF
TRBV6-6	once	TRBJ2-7	CASSMGTSGTYEQYF
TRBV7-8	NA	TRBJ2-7	CASSLDRGSHEQYF
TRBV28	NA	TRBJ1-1	CASSSGTGLNTEAFF
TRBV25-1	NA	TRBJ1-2	CASSEFSGNGYTF
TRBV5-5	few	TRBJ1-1	CASSSTGSWLNTEAFF
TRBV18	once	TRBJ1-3	CASSPRSKTAGGNTIYF
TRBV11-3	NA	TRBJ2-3	CASSLDPRDTQYF